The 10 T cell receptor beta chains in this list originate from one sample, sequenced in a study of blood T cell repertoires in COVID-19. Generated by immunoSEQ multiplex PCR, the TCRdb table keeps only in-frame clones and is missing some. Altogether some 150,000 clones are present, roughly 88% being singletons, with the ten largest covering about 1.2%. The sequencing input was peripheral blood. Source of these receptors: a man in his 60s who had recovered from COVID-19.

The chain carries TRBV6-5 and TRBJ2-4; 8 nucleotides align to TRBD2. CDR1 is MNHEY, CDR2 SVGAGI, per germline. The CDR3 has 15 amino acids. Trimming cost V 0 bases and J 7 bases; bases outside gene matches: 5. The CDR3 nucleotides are TGTGCCAGCAGTTACTCGACGGGGGGGCCTAACATTCAGTACTTC. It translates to CASSYSTGGPNIQYF.

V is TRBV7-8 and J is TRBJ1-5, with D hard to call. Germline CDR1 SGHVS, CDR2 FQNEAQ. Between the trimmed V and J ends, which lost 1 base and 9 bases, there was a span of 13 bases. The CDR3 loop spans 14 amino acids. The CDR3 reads CASSLEAAMGPQHF. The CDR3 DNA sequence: TGTGCCAGCAGCTTAGAGGCGGCAATGGGGCCCCAGCATTTT.

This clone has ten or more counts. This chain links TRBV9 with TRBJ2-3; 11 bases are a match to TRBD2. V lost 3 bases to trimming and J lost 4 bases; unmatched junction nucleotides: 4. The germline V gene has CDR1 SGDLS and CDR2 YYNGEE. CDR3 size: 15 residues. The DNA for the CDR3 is TGTGCCAGCAGCGCACTAGCGGGGGATGCAGATACGCAGTATTTT. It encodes CASSALAGDADTQYF.

Here the CDR3 reads CATKTGQSTGELFF. DNA of the CDR3: TGTGCCACCAAAACTGGACAGAGCACCGGGGAGCTGTTTTTT. The chain combines TRBV19 with TRBJ2-2; TRBD1 might be the D (6 bases). This CDR3 contains 14 residues. V was shortened by 10 bases and J by 4 bases, with 16 bases between the two germline ends. Germline assignment: CDR1 LNHDA and CDR2 SQIVND (reference sequence).

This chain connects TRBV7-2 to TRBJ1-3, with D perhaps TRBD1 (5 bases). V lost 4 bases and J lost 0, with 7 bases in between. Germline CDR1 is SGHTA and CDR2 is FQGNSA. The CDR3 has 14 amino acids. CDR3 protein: CASSSGNSGNTIYF. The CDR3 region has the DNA TGTGCCAGCAGCTCAGGGAACTCTGGAAACACCATATATTTT. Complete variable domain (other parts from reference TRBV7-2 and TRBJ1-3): GAGVSQSPSNKVTEKGKDVELRCDPISGHTALYWYRQSLGQGLEFLIYFQGNSAPDKSGLPSDRFSAERTGGSVSTLTIQRTQQEDSAVYLCASSSGNSGNTIYFGEGSWLTVV.

The CDR3 DNA follows: TGTGCCACCAGTGGAGACAGGGGAGCGGACACTGAAGCTTTCTTT. Residues: CATSGDRGADTEAFF. The gene calls are TRBV24-1 and TRBJ1-1; 8 bases map to TRBD1. CDR1 is KGHDR and CDR2 is SFDVKD in the germline V gene. This CDR3 has 15 amino acids. With V trimmed by 5 bases and J by 3 bases, 7 bases remained unmatched.

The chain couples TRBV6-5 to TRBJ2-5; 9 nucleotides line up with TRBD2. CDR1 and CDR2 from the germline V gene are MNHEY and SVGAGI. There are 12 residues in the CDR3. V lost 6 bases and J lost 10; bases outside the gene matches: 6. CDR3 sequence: CASRAGGNFQYF. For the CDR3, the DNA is TGTGCCAGCAGGGCGGGAGGGAATTTCCAGTACTTC.

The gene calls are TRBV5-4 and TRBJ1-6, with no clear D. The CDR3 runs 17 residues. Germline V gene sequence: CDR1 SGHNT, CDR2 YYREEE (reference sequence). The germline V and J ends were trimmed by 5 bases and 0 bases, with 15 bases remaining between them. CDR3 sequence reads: CASSLNPPSSYNSPLHF. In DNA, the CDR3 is TGTGCCAGCAGTCTCAATCCACCGAGCTCCTATAATTCACCCCTCCACTTT.

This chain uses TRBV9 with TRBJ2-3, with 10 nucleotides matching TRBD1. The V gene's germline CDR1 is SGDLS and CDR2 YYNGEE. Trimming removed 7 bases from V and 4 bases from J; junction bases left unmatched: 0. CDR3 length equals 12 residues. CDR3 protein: CASGTGADTQYF. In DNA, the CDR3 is TGTGCCAGCGGGACAGGGGCAGATACGCAGTATTTT.

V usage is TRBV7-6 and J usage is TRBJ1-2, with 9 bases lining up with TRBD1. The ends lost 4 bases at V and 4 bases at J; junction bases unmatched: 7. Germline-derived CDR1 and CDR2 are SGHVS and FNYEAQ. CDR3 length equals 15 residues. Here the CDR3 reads CASSSGTGFVYGYTF. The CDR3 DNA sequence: TGTGCCAGCAGCTCCGGGACAGGGTTCGTCTATGGCTACACCTTC.